Below, 18 T cell receptor beta chains from the same sample are listed, as sequenced in a study of metastatic and nonmetastatic thyroid tumors. Through MiXCR, TCRdb re-clonotyped the PCR reads. The sample gives tens of thousands of clones, roughly 3.7% of which show up once; 21% is in the top ten. Each patient came to thyroid surgery without any prior treatment (of any kind). Sequencing was done on a sample of blood. The receptors derive from a female donor with papillary thyroid cancer or a benign thyroid nodule (not recorded which). Some clones in this sample may be carry-over from other donors' samples.

The chain carries TRBV13 and TRBJ2-2, with 9 bases fitting TRBD1. J was trimmed by 6 bases and V by 3 bases; bases with no gene match: 8. CDR1 and CDR2 (germline): PRHDT, FYEKMQ (reference sequence). This CDR3 region has 16 residues. Here the CDR3 reads CASSFTVGQGPGELFF. CDR3 coding DNA: TGTGCCAGCAGCTTCACCGTGGGACAGGGACCCGGGGAGCTGTTTTTT.

This clone was seen at least ten times. The rearrangement joins TRBV5-4 to TRBJ2-7; TRBD2 aligns across 7 bases. The germline V gene has CDR1 SGHNT and CDR2 YYREEE (reference sequence). This CDR3 has 15 residues. V shed 3 bases and J 3 bases; nucleotides not matched to a gene: 9. This CDR3 is CASSSRGGTNYEQYF. CDR3 nucleotides: TGTGCCAGCAGCTCTCGGGGAGGGACCAACTACGAGCAGTACTTC.

This clone was detected ten times or more. This chain joins TRBV6-1 and TRBJ2-3; TRBD2 is a possible D gene (6 bases). V dropped 5 bases and J dropped 2 bases, with 14 bases sitting between them. The length of the CDR3 is 15 residues. The germline gives CDR1 MNHNS, CDR2 SASEGT. The CDR3 reads CASSYQASVTDTQYF. The CDR3 coding sequence is TGTGCCAGCAGTTATCAGGCTAGCGTCACAGATACGCAGTATTTT.

This clone has more than one count but fewer than ten. CDR3 residues: CATSGGRLTDTQYF. CDR3 DNA sequence: TGTGCCACCAGCGGCGGGAGGCTCACAGATACGCAGTATTTT. The chain is built from TRBV15 and TRBJ2-3, with 8 bases fitting TRBD2. Per the germline V gene, CDR1 is LNHNV and CDR2 is YYDKDF (reference sequence). This CDR3 spans 14 amino acids. J gave up 2 bases and V 5 bases, and 3 bases lay outside the gene matches.

The chain joins TRBV20-1 to TRBJ1-2, with no clear D. This CDR3 comprises 12 residues. Germline CDR1 DFQATT, CDR2 SNEGSKA (reference sequence). Trimming removed 0 bases at V and 8 bases at J, with 10 bases between. The CDR3 nucleotides are TGCAGTGCTAGAGATATAAGATGGGGCTACACCTTC. It specifies CSARDIRWGYTF.

This clone was detected a few times. The J gene is TRBJ2-7, the V gene TRBV25-1, with 7 bases matching TRBD2. Germline CDR1 and CDR2: MGHDK and SYGVNS. There are 13 residues in the CDR3. The trim removed 3 bases at V and 6 bases at J, leaving 5 bases unmatched. For the CDR3, the DNA is TGTGCCAGCAGTGAGGGGGGGATCAGCGAGCAGTACTTC. Its translation is CASSEGGISEQYF.

This clone was detected ten times or more. The V and J genes are TRBV2 and TRBJ1-4; TRBD1 aligns across 7 bases. Germline assignment: CDR1 SNHLY and CDR2 FYNNEI. The CDR3 sequence is 14 residues long. The junction had 3 bases not matched to a gene; V was cut back by 5 bases and J by 3 bases. CDR3 in amino acids: CASSQGEANEKLFF. The DNA of the CDR3 is TGTGCCAGCAGTCAGGGGGAGGCTAATGAAAAACTGTTTTTT.

Concerning this clone itself: The junction differs from germline at one of its ends, possibly a read error. This chain uses TRBV28 with TRBJ2-3; a weak D match, TRBD1 (7 bases). This CDR3 comprises 18 residues. Germline CDR1 MDHEN, CDR2 SYDVKM. The DNA of the CDR3 is TGTGCCAGCGGGACAGCGATTGCAAAAGAAACTAGCAAAGATAAGCAGTATTTT. It translates to CASGTAIAKETSKDKQYF. The full variable domain, rest sourced from reference TRBV28 and TRBJ2-3, is DVKVTQSSRYLVKRTGEKVFLECVQDMDHENMFWYRQDPGLGLRLIYFSYDVKMKEKGDIPEGYSVSREKKERFSLILESASTNQTSMYLCASGTAIAKETSKDKQYFGPGTRLTVL.

This clone was found many times. The CDR3 DNA is TGTGCCAGCAGCTTAGCTACTAGCTCCTACGAGCAGTACTTC. This translates into CASSLATSSYEQYF. V is TRBV7-9 and J is TRBJ2-7; D possibly corresponds to TRBD2 (5 bases). V lost 0 bases and J lost 0, with 6 bases in between. This CDR3 has 14 amino acids. The germline V gene encodes CDR1 SEHNR and CDR2 FQNEAQ (reference sequence).

This clone came up a few times. V gene TRBV20-1 combines with J gene TRBJ2-7; D is unresolved. CDR1 and CDR2 (germline): DFQATT, SNEGSKA (reference sequence). This CDR3 has 11 residues. V was pared by 6 bases and J by 7 bases, with 13 bases between. The DNA for the CDR3 is TGCAGTGCCCCGACTCGTTGGGAGCAGTACTTC. Translated, it gives CSAPTRWEQYF.

This clone was observed a few times. The chain is built from TRBV29-1 and TRBJ1-2, with 7 nucleotides matching TRBD1. This CDR3 spans 13 amino acids. V lost 5 bases and J lost 2; bases outside the gene matches: 5. CDR1 and CDR2 from the germline V gene are SQVTM and ANQGSEA. CDR3 DNA sequence: TGCAGCGTTTCGACAGGGTCGAACTATGGCTACACCTTC. It is translated as CSVSTGSNYGYTF.

This chain joins TRBV5-8 and TRBJ2-7, with D possibly matching TRBD2 (6 bases). Germline-derived CDR1 and CDR2 are SGHTS and YDEGEE. Trimming shortened V by 3 bases and J by 3 bases, and 16 bases separated the two germline ends. There are 15 residues in the CDR3. The CDR3 nucleotides are TGTGCCAGCAGCTGGGGGGTTACAGCAGACTACGAGCAGTACTTC. Translating it yields CASSWGVTADYEQYF.

This clone was recorded a few times. CDR3 loop: CASSLGWQGDEQYF. The CDR3 DNA is TGTGCCAGCAGTTTAGGGTGGCAGGGTGACGAGCAGTACTTC. The chain recombines TRBV27 with TRBJ2-7, with a possible D match to TRBD1 (5 bases). Trimming took off 2 bases at V and 5 bases at J, with 13 bases between the two ends. The CDR3 contains 14 residues. Germline CDR1 MNHEY, CDR2 SMNVEV (reference sequence).

This clone was found a few times. V is TRBV7-9 and J is TRBJ2-7, with D perhaps TRBD2 (5 bases). Trimming left V 3 bases short and J 9 bases short, with 12 bases between. CDR1 and CDR2 (germline): SEHNR, FQNEAQ (reference sequence). The CDR3 consists of 12 residues. This chain's CDR3 is CASSLQDGVQYF. For the CDR3, the DNA is TGTGCCAGCAGCTTGCAAGACGGGGTGCAGTACTTC.

This clone turned up a few times. Written as DNA, the CDR3 is TGTGCCAGCAGCTATACTAGCGGGGTGGCCTACGAGCAGTACTTC. Its protein product is CASSYTSGVAYEQYF. The chain employs TRBV12-3 or TRBV12-4 and TRBJ2-7; 10 positions agree with TRBD2. There are 15 residues in the CDR3. The junction had 7 bases not matched to a gene; V was cut back by 6 bases and J by 2 bases.

This clone showed up just a few times. This rearrangement joins TRBV27 to TRBJ2-7; D possibly matches TRBD1 or TRBD2 (5 bases each). The CDR3 covers 14 residues. The germline V gene encodes CDR1 MNHEY and CDR2 SMNVEV (reference sequence). Deletions cut 5 bases from V and 3 bases from J, with 14 bases between. CDR3 DNA: TGTGCCAGCAGTCTGTCCCGGGACGGCTACGAGCAGTACTTC. Protein: CASSLSRDGYEQYF.

This clone was counted at least ten times. The V call is TRBV7-9, the J call TRBJ2-5, with 7 bases lining up with TRBD2. The CDR3 totals 14 residues. V shed 3 bases and J 4 bases; nucleotides not matched to a gene: 5. The germline gives CDR1 SEHNR, CDR2 FQNEAQ (reference sequence). CDR3 DNA sequence: TGTGCCAGCAGCTTCAGGTCTAGCGGAGAGACCCAGTACTTC. The encoded protein is CASSFRSSGETQYF.

The chain joins TRBV6-2 or TRBV6-3 to TRBJ1-3; D call uncertain. Germline V gene lookup returns CDR1 MNHEY and CDR2 SVGEGT. The CDR3 is 13 residues long. V lost 6 bases to trimming and J lost 0 bases, with 6 bases between them. Here the CDR3 reads CASSLSSGNTIYF. The CDR3, as DNA: TGTGCCAGCAGCCTCTCCTCTGGAAACACCATATATTTT.